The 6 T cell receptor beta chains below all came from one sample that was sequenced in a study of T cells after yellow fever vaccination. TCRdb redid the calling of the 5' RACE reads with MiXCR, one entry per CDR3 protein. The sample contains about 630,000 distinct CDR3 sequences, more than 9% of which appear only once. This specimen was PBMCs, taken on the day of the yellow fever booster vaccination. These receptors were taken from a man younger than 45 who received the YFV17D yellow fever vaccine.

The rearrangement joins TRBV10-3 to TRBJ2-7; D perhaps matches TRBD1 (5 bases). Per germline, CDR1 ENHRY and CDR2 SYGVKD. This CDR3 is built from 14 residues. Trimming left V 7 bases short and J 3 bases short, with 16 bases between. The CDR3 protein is CAITSTGSNYEQYF. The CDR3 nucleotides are TGTGCCATCACCTCTACAGGTTCCAACTACGAGCAGTACTTC.

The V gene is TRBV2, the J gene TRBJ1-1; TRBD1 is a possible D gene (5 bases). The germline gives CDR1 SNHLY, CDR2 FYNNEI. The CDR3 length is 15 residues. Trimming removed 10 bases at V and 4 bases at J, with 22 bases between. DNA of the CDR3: TGTGCCATCAAAGGTGACAGAGGGTGGGGCACTGAAGCTTTCTTT. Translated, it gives CAIKGDRGWGTEAFF.

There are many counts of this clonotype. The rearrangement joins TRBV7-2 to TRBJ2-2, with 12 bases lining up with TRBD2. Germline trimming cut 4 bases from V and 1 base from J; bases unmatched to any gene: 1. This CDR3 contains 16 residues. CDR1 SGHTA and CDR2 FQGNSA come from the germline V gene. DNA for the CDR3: TGTGCCAGCAGCTCGGGACTAGCGGGGAACACCGGGGAGCTGTTTTTT. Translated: CASSSGLAGNTGELFF.

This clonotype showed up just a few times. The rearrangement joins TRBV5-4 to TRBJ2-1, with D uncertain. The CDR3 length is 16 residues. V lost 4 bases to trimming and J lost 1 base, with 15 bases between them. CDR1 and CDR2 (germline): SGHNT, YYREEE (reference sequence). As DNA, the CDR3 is TGTGCCAGCAGCCCCCATAGCAGGAGTTCCTACAATGAGCAGTTCTTC. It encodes CASSPHSRSSYNEQFF.

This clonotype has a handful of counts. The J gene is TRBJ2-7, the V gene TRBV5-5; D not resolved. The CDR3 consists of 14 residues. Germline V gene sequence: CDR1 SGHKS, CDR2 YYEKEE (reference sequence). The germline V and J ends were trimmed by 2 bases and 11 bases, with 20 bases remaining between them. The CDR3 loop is CASSFTPSMDDEYF. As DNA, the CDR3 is TGTGCCAGCAGCTTCACTCCCAGTATGGATGACGAGTACTTC.

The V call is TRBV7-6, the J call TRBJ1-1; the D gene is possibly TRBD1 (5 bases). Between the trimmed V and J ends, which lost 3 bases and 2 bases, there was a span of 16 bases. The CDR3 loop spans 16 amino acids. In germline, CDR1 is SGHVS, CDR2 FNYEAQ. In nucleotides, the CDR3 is TGTGCCAGCAGCTTTGTCGGGGGACGGATTAACACTGAAGCTTTCTTT. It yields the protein CASSFVGGRINTEAFF.